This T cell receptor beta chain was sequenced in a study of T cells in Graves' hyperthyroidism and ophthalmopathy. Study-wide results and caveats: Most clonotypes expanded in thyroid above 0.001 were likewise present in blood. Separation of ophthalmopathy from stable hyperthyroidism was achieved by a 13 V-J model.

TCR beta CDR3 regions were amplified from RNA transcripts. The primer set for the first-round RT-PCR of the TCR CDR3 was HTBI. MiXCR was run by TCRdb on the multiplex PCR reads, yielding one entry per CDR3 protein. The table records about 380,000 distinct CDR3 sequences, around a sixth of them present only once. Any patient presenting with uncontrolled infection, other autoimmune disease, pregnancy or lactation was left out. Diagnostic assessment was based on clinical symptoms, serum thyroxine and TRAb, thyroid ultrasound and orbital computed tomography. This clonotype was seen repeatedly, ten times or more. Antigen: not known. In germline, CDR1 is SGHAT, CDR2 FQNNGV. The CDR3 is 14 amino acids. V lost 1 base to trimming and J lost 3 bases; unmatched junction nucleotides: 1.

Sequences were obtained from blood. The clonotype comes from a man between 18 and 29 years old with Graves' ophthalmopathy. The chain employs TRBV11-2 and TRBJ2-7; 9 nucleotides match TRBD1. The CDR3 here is CASSLAGQGYEQYF. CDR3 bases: TGTGCCAGCAGCTTAGCGGGACAGGGCTACGAGCAGTACTTC.